This note documents a single T cell receptor (beta chain) sequence. What it recognizes is unknown. The sample comes from a study of cytomegalovirus exposure and HLA in healthy donors. CDR1 MNHNS and CDR2 SASEGT come from the germline V gene. The CDR3 loop spans 15 amino acids. V lost 3 bases to trimming and J lost 6 bases; unmatched junction nucleotides: 10. General study findings and limits: Solely CMV serostatus was available to characterize immune exposure.

PCR involved 60 Vbeta and 13 Jbeta primers. Assay: immunoSEQ multiplex PCR; the TCRdb copy retains only in-frame clones and omits some. This sample has 130,000 to 150,000 clones; around 82% occur once, and the top ten carry 2.5% to 3.5%. The chain joins TRBV6-1 to TRBJ1-1; 7 bases match TRBD1. The clonotype comes from a female donor in good health and CMV-seronegative. Sequenced: PBMCs. CDR3 residues: CASSEHRGRGAEAFF. The CDR3, as DNA: TGTGCCAGCAGTGAGCATCGGGGCAGGGGGGCTGAAGCTTTCTTT.